Described below is a single T cell receptor (beta chain) sequence and its context. This clone was seen just once. This clone's antigen is unknown. Base quality data are lacking; no much larger clone is found one base away. This sample stems from a study of blood T cell repertoires in COVID-19 (TCRdb year 2020). Study-level background: Collaborator samples came from the United States, Italy and Spain and covered acute and convalescent phases of COVID-19. Samples were obtained from the ongoing ImmuneRACE study (first 160 participants) and from 1,254 subjects provided by 6 global collaborators. The sample metadata nearly always contained a de-identified subject ID, COVID-19 status, age in years and sex. HLA class I and class II types, where available, came from metadata supplied by the sample provider rather than from assay-based typing. The material from the prospective study consisted of cDNA or gDNA derived from T cells, B-cell-depleted T cells, or PBMCs. The dataset comprised deeply sampled blood TCRbeta repertoires from subjects exposed to, actively infected with, or recovered from COVID-19. The repertoires were made available in a free public database intended to serve as a resource for research on the immune response to SARS-CoV-2. General findings and caveats noted by the study authors: Clinical and demographic metadata were provided uncurated, with the amount varying by source and participant.

TCRbeta CDR3 regions were amplified from genomic DNA using the immunoSEQ Assay, a bias-controlled multiplex PCR. Under the source paper's analysis protocol: The number of nucleated cells in each sample was estimated from the amplification of reference gene primers within the assay. Sequence reads were collapsed and filtered to measure the absolute abundance of every unique TCRbeta CDR3 rearrangement. For each sample, productive Simpson clonality was calculated as the square root of Simpson's diversity index over productive rearrangements. What TCRdb holds here is the immuneACCESS table cut down to in-frame rearrangements. Part of the clones is not present; checked against another copy, under half of the missing clones reflect an unresolved V gene, and the others are unexplained. The V and J calls and clone size were taken over from that table, and D and trimming were inferred from the DNA. In all, the sample holds roughly 93,000 clones, and over 70% of those were seen once. The ten most abundant clones make up around 10% of the sample.

Each collaborating institution followed its own protocols to collect whole blood in K2EDTA tubes. For TCRbeta analysis, collaborators shipped samples as frozen whole blood, isolated PBMCs, or DNA extracted from either of those sample types. V and J lose 0 bases and 3 bases, and a span of 6 bases separates them. The CDR3 covers 13 residues, taking in both the cysteine and the valine. CDR3 DNA only is kept here, 39 bases in frame from base 1. CDR1 MNHEY and CDR2 SVGEGT were looked up in the germline V gene. The TCR was taken from an elderly woman with acute or convalescent COVID-19. The chain links TRBV6-2 or TRBV6-3 with TRBJ2-7, with the D gene call left open. Sample: peripheral blood. CDR3 region: CASSYSDNYEQYV. The DNA sequence follows: TGTGCCAGCAGTTACTCTGACAACTACGAGCAGTACGTC.